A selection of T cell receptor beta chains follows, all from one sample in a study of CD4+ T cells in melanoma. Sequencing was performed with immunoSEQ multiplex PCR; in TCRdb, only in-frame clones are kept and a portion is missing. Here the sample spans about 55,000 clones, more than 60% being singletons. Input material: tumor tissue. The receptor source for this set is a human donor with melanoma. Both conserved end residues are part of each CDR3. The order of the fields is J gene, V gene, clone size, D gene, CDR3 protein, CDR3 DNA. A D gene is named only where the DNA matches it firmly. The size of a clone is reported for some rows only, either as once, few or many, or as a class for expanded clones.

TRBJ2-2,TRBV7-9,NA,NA,CASSLGTVRNTGELFF,TGTGCCAGCAGCTTAGGGACGGTCCGAAACACCGGGGAGCTGTTTTTT
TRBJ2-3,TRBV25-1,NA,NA,CASSEGASTDTQYF,TGTGCCAGCAGTGAAGGCGCAAGCACAGATACGCAGTATTTT
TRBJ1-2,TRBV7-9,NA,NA,CASMVEGEGYTF,TGTGCCAGCATGGTGGAGGGCGAAGGCTACACCTTC
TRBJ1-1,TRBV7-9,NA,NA,CASSRVSGTGTEAFF,TGTGCCAGCAGCCGAGTATCGGGGACGGGCACTGAAGCTTTCTTT
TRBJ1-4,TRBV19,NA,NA,CASGRDKYEKLFF,TGTGCCAGTGGCCGGGACAAGTATGAAAAACTGTTTTTT
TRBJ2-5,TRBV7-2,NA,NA,CASSLNGGGETQYF,TGTGCCAGCAGCTTAAACGGGGGAGGAGAGACCCAGTACTTC
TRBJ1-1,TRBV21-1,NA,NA,CASSKVGGRNTEAFF,TGTGCCAGCAGCAAAGTGGGGGGCAGGAACACTGAAGCTTTCTTT
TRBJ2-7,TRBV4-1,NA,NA,CASSQALSFGTYEQYF,TGCGCCAGCAGCCAAGCCTTGTCCTTCGGTACCTACGAGCAGTACTTC
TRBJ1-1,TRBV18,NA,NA,CASSPDNSIREAFF,TGTGCCAGCTCACCTGACAATTCTATTCGGGAAGCTTTCTTT
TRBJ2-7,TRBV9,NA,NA,CASSKEDSGSYEQYF,TGTGCCAGCAGCAAGGAGGACAGCGGTAGCTACGAGCAGTACTTC
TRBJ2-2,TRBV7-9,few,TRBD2,CASSLLAGLNTGELFF,TGTGCCAGCAGCCTGTTAGCGGGCCTTAACACCGGGGAGCTGTTTTTT
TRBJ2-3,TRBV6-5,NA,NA,CASSGLERGDTQYF,TGTGCCAGCAGTGGGCTTGAGCGAGGAGATACGCAGTATTTT
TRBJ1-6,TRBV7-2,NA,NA,CASSGTQNSPLHF,TGTGCCAGCAGCGGGACACAGAATTCACCCCTCCACTTT
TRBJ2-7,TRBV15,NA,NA,CATSRATGYYEQYF,TGTGCCACCAGCAGAGCTACAGGGTACTACGAGCAGTACTTC
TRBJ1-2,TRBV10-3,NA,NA,CAISEPGNYGYTF,TGTGCCATCAGTGAGCCCGGTAACTATGGCTACACCTTC
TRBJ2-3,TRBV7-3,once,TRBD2,CASSLRRERGVTDTQYF,TGTGCCAGCAGCTTAAGGAGGGAGCGGGGGGTAACAGATACGCAGTATTTT
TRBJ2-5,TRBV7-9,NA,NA,CASSLVLTRVETQYF,TGTGCCAGCAGCTTAGTCCTAACTAGGGTCGAGACCCAGTACTTC
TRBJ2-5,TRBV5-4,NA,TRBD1,CAGQDREREETQYF,TGTGCCGGACAGGACAGGGAGAGGGAAGAGACCCAGTACTTC
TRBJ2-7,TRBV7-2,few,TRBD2,CASSAGGPGPYEQYF,TGTGCCAGCTCGGCGGGGGGGCCGGGTCCCTACGAGCAGTACTTC
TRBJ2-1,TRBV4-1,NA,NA,CASSQDEGRNEQFF,TGCGCCAGCAGCCAAGATGAGGGTAGGAATGAGCAGTTCTTC
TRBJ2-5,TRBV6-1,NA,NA,CASSATSRETQYF,TGTGCCAGCAGTGCGACTAGTAGGGAGACCCAGTACTTC
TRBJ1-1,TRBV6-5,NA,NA,CASSLGPNTEAFF,TGTGCCAGCAGTTTGGGACCGAACACTGAAGCTTTCTTT
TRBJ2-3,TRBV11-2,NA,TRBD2,CASSFPSPSGGIWGTQYF,TGTGCCAGCAGCTTTCCATCCCCTAGCGGGGGGATCTGGGGTACGCAGTATTTT
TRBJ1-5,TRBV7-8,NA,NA,CASSETNQPQHF,TGTGCCAGCAGCGAAACAAATCAGCCCCAGCATTTT
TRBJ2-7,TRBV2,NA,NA,CASAGLGRLFNYEQYF,TGTGCCAGCGCGGGTCTGGGGCGCCTATTTAACTACGAGCAGTACTTC
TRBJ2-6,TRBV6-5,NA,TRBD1,CASSYSQGSGANVLTF,TGTGCCAGCAGTTACTCACAGGGGTCGGGGGCCAACGTCCTGACTTTC